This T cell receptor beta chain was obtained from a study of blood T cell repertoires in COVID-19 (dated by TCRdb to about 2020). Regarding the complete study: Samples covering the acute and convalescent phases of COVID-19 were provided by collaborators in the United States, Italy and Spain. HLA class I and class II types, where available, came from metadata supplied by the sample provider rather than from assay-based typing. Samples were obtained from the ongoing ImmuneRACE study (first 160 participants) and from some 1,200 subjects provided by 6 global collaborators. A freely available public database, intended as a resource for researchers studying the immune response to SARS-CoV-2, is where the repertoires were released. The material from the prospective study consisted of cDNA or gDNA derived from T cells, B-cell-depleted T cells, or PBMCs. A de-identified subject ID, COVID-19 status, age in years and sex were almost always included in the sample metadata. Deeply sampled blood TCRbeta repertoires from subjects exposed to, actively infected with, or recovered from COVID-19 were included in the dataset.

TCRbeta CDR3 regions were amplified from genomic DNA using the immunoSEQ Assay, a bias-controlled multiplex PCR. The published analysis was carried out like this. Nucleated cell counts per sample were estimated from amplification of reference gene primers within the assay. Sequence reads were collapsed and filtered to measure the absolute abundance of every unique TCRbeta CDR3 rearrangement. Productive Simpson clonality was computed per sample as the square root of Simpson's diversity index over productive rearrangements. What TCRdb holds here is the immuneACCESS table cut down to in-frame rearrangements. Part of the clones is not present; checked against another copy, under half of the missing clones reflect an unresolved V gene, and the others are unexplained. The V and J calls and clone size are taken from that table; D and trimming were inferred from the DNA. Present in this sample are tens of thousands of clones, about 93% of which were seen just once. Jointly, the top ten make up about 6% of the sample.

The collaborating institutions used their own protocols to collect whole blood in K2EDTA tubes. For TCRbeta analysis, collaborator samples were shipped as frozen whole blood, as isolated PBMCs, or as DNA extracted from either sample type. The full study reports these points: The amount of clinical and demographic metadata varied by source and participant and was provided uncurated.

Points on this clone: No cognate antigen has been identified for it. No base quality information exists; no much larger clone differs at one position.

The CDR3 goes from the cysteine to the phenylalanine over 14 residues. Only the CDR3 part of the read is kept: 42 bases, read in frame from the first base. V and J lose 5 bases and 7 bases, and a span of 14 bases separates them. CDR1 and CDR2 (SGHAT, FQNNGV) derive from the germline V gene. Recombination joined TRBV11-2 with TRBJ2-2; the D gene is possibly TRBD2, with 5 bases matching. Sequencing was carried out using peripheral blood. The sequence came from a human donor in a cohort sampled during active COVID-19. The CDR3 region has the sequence CASSRSSLDGELFF. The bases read TGTGCCAGCAGCCGTTCTAGCTTGGACGGGGAGCTGTTTTTT.